This T cell receptor (beta chain) stems from a study of blood T cell repertoires in COVID-19. Study-level background: Acute and convalescent COVID-19 specimens originated in the United States, Italy and Spain.

The data were produced by immunoSEQ multiplex PCR, yet TCRdb's version contains in-frame clones alone and is incomplete. Among roughly 230,000 clones listed, about 90% were seen once. In assigning cohorts, the study relied on participant-reported clinical history. The trim removed 3 bases at V and 8 bases at J, leaving 4 bases unmatched. Germline CDR1 is SGHTA and CDR2 is FQGTGA. CDR3 size: 14 residues. The chain couples TRBV7-3 to TRBJ1-6; TRBD1 aligns across 7 bases. The specimen sequenced was PBMCs or T cells enriched from blood (not recorded which). This clonotype originated in a woman in her thirties with acute COVID-19. CDR3 amino acids: CASSFSGGDSPLHF. The CDR3 coding sequence is TGTGCCAGCAGCTTTTCAGGGGGTGATTCACCCCTCCACTTT.